These 25 T cell receptor beta chains share one sample of origin, sequenced in a study of cytomegalovirus exposure and HLA in healthy donors. PCR used 60 Vbeta primers and 13 Jbeta primers. Clones were sequenced by immunoSEQ multiplex PCR, and TCRdb holds only the in-frame ones, with some missing. The sample comprises more than 85,000 clones, 81% of which are singletons, and over 2% rests with the top ten. The sample taken for sequencing was PBMCs. These receptor sequences come from a woman aged 30 to 39 in good health and CMV-seronegative.

This clone has just a few counts. This chain connects TRBV30 to TRBJ2-7; 7 nucleotides match TRBD1. Trimming at V came to 8 bases and at J to 2 bases, leaving 6 bases not matched to a gene. The CDR3 has 12 amino acids. The germline V gene has CDR1 GTSNPN and CDR2 SVGIG (reference sequence). CDR3 in DNA: TGTGCCGGACAGGTCGGGGCCTACGAGCAGTACTTC. Its protein product is CAGQVGAYEQYF.

The chain combines TRBV30 with TRBJ1-2; D is perhaps TRBD1 (5 bases). The CDR3 runs to 14 residues. CDR1 and CDR2 (germline): GTSNPN, SVGIG (reference sequence). Trimming shortened V by 3 bases and J by 5 bases, and 16 bases separated the two germline ends. The CDR3 nucleotides read TGTGCCTGGAGGTCGACGGGTTCAGGGTATGGCTACACCTTC. Its protein is CAWRSTGSGYGYTF.

The chain links TRBV5-1 to TRBJ2-1; 13 bases match TRBD2. V lost 2 bases to trimming and J lost 3 bases; unmatched junction nucleotides: 2. The CDR3 has 16 amino acids. From germline, CDR1 is SGHRS and CDR2 YFSETQ. The CDR3 sequence: CASSLWTSGSYNEQFF. The CDR3 DNA reads TGCGCCAGCAGCTTATGGACTAGCGGGAGCTACAATGAGCAGTTCTTC.

V is TRBV30 and J is TRBJ1-1; the match to TRBD1 covers 9 bases. The V and J ends lost 3 bases and 6 bases, in that order; junction bases with no gene match: 11. CDR1 is GTSNPN and CDR2 is SVGIG in the germline V gene (reference sequence). This CDR3 contains 15 residues. The CDR3 protein is CAWSGTGSRISEAFF. Written as DNA, the CDR3 is TGTGCCTGGAGCGGGACAGGGTCCCGGATCTCTGAAGCTTTCTTT.

The chain recombines TRBV21-1 with TRBJ1-5. TRBV21-1 is a documented pseudogene. The CDR3 contains 14 residues. The CDR3 here is CADGVLVSNQPQHF. As DNA, the CDR3 is TGTGCCGACGGGGTTTTGGTAAGCAATCAGCCCCAGCATTTT.

The V and J genes are TRBV9 and TRBJ2-5; D call uncertain. The CDR3 is made up of 14 amino acids. CDR1 is SGDLS and CDR2 is YYNGEE in the germline V gene. V lost 0 bases and J 2 bases, leaving 8 bases between the germline ends. The CDR3 bases are TGTGCCAGCAGCGTAGCCCCTAGTCAAGAGACCCAGTACTTC. It specifies CASSVAPSQETQYF.

V is TRBV6-6 and J is TRBJ1-1; 7 bases map to TRBD1. This CDR3 is built from 15 residues. The V gene's germline CDR1 is MNHNY and CDR2 SVGAGI (reference sequence). Trimming took 6 bases from V and 1 from J; bases not matched to a gene: 8. CDR3 residues: CASSYRQGRNTEAFF. The CDR3 DNA reads as TGTGCCAGCAGCTATCGACAGGGCCGGAACACTGAAGCTTTCTTT.

This chain uses TRBV5-1 with TRBJ1-3; D not certain. Germline CDR1 and CDR2: SGHRS and YFSETQ. This CDR3 region has 15 residues. V dropped 0 bases and J dropped 2 bases, with 9 bases sitting between them. The CDR3: CASSLAPDTGNTIYF. CDR3 nucleotides: TGCGCCAGCAGCTTGGCCCCAGATACTGGAAACACCATATATTTT.

The chain uses TRBV27 and TRBJ1-1; 9 bases line up with TRBD1. The CDR3 consists of 14 residues. Per germline, CDR1 MNHEY and CDR2 SMNVEV (reference sequence). Losses at the gene ends were 5 bases for V and 5 bases for J; bases not matched to a gene: 6. The CDR3 DNA reads as TGTGCCAGCAGTAATCGACAGGGGGTAACTGAAGCTTTCTTT. This codes for CASSNRQGVTEAFF.

The chain couples TRBV2 to TRBJ2-7; D might be TRBD2 (5 bases). V was trimmed by 6 bases and J by 3 bases, leaving 12 bases between them. Looked up from germline, CDR1 is SNHLY and CDR2 is FYNNEI. CDR3 length: 13 amino acids. This CDR3 reads CASRGRADYEQYF. DNA of the CDR3: TGTGCCAGCAGGGGAAGAGCGGACTACGAGCAGTACTTC.

Worth noting for this clone: In the same sample, other DNA sequences code for this CDR3. This rearrangement joins TRBV30 to TRBJ2-3; 7 positions match TRBD2. V lost 4 bases and J lost 1; bases outside the gene matches: 2. CDR1 and CDR2 from the germline V gene are GTSNPN and SVGIG (reference sequence). The length of the CDR3 is 13 residues. The CDR3, as DNA: TGTGCCTGGAACCTAGCGGGCACAGATACGCAGTATTTT. Its protein is CAWNLAGTDTQYF.

The CDR3 reads CASSQGGTSGASYEQYF. CDR3 DNA: TGTGCCAGCAGCCAAGGGGGGACTAGCGGGGCGTCCTACGAGCAGTACTTC. The chain links TRBV14 to TRBJ2-7, with 13 bases matching TRBD2. The germline gives CDR1 SGHDN, CDR2 FVKESK. The length of the CDR3 is 17 residues. The J segment lost 1 base and the V segment lost 1 base, leaving 4 bases of the junction unmatched. Filled out from reference TRBV14 and TRBJ2-7, the complete variable domain reads EAGVTQFPSHSVIEKGQTVTLRCDPISGHDNLYWYRRVMGKEIKFLLHFVKESKQDESGMPNNRFLAERTGGTYSTLKVQPAELEDSGVYFCASSQGGTSGASYEQYFGPGTRLTVT.

This clone was counted a single time. The V and J genes are TRBV5-1 and TRBJ2-7, with D tentatively TRBD1 (6 bases). Between the trimmed V and J ends, which lost 0 bases and 3 bases, there was a span of 13 bases. The CDR3 is 15 residues long. Per the germline V gene, CDR1 is SGHRS and CDR2 is YFSETQ. The chain's CDR3 is CASSLEGDKYYEQYF. The CDR3 DNA sequence: TGCGCCAGCAGCTTGGAGGGGGATAAGTACTACGAGCAGTACTTC.

In DNA, the CDR3 is TGTGCCAGCAGCTCCGAAGCGGGGGAGCTGTTTTTT. Amino acids: CASSSEAGELFF. V and J are TRBV7-3 and TRBJ2-2, with unresolved D. This CDR3 has 12 residues. Germline V gives CDR1 SGHTA, CDR2 FQGTGA. Trimming pared 4 bases from V and 8 bases from J, leaving 8 bases between.

V gene TRBV4-1 combines with J gene TRBJ1-1, with D hard to call. The CDR3 runs 16 residues. The V gene lost 0 bases and the J gene lost 2 bases, with 13 bases spanning the gap. CDR1 is MGHRA, CDR2 YSYEKL, per germline. CDR3 sequence reads: CASSQEKAGLNTEAFF. The CDR3 DNA sequence: TGCGCCAGCAGCCAAGAGAAGGCCGGACTCAACACTGAAGCTTTCTTT.

V gene TRBV4-2 combines with J gene TRBJ2-2; 14 positions agree with TRBD2. Germline V gene data show CDR1 as LGHNA and CDR2 as YNFKEQ. The CDR3 consists of 17 residues. V gave up 4 bases and J gave up 7 bases; unmatched junction bases: 8. The chain's CDR3 is CASSPLGLAGVNGELFF. The CDR3 DNA follows: TGTGCCAGCAGCCCCTTGGGACTAGCGGGAGTGAACGGGGAGCTGTTTTTT.

The chain is built from TRBV10-2 and TRBJ2-2; 10 bases agree with TRBD1. CDR3 length: 18 residues. Germline values: CDR1 WSHSY, CDR2 SAAADI. Trimming took 10 bases from V and 1 from J; bases not matched to a gene: 15. Written as DNA, the CDR3 is TGCGCCACCGAGAATCTGGACAGGGGGTTTTGGAACACCGGGGAGCTGTTTTTT. The encoded protein is CATENLDRGFWNTGELFF.

This sequence joins TRBV28 and TRBJ2-7; D is perhaps TRBD1 (6 bases). The CDR3 sequence is 13 residues long. The germline V gene has CDR1 MDHEN and CDR2 SYDVKM. V lost 6 bases, J lost 5 bases, and 14 bases lay in between. The CDR3 sequence is CASRKQGFHEQYF. Written as DNA, the CDR3 is TGTGCCAGCAGGAAACAGGGTTTCCACGAGCAGTACTTC.

This chain uses TRBV10-3 with TRBJ2-1; 14 bases line up with TRBD2. The CDR3 runs 16 residues. Losses at the gene ends were 0 bases for V and 6 bases for J; bases not matched to a gene: 1. Per germline, CDR1 ENHRY and CDR2 SYGVKD. DNA for the CDR3: TGTGCCATCAGTGAGTCGACTAGCGGGAGGGCCAATGAGCAGTTCTTC. Translating it yields CAISESTSGRANEQFF.

The genes are TRBV27 and TRBJ1-1; 9 positions match TRBD1. The CDR3 has 15 residues. J was trimmed by 4 bases and V by 5 bases; bases with no gene match: 8. CDR1 is MNHEY and CDR2 is SMNVEV in the germline V gene (reference sequence). The CDR3 region has the DNA TGTGCCAGCAGTGTTCAACAGGGGGCTGGCACTGAAGCTTTCTTT. Residues: CASSVQQGAGTEAFF.

The rearrangement joins TRBV19 to TRBJ2-7; TRBD1 aligns across 9 bases. CDR1 and CDR2 (germline): LNHDA, SQIVND (reference sequence). After removal of 5 bases from V and 3 bases from J, the junction contained 8 bases not matched to a gene. The CDR3 spans 15 residues. In nucleotides, the CDR3 is TGTGCCAGTAGTTCTGCTAGGACAGGGGTCTACGAGCAGTACTTC. Protein sequence: CASSSARTGVYEQYF.

The chain is built from TRBV29-1 and TRBJ2-7; 8 nucleotides align to TRBD1. This CDR3 has 12 residues. Germline V gives CDR1 SQVTM, CDR2 ANQGSEA. Trimming removed 6 bases from V and 7 bases from J; junction bases left unmatched: 8. CDR3 bases: TGCAGCGTCGGACAGGGTTCGGGAGAGCAGTACTTC. Residues: CSVGQGSGEQYF.

In this sample, this clone turned up a few times. The chain has TRBV10-1 and TRBJ2-1, with 11 bases fitting TRBD2. The CDR3 is made up of 18 amino acids. Germline values: CDR1 WNHNN, CDR2 SYGVQD (reference sequence). Trimming removed 5 bases from V and 0 bases from J; junction bases left unmatched: 9. This CDR3 reads CASSQTSGATSSYNEQFF. In nucleotides, the CDR3 is TGCGCCAGCAGTCAGACTAGCGGGGCTACCAGCTCCTACAATGAGCAGTTCTTC.

The chain recombines TRBV6-6 with TRBJ2-5; D remains ambiguous. Germline assignment: CDR1 MNHNY and CDR2 SVGAGI (reference sequence). This CDR3 spans 12 amino acids. The ends were cut back, 6 bases at V and 5 bases at J, with 10 bases in the middle. In DNA form, the CDR3 reads TGTGCCAGCAGCCCCCTACGCGAGACCCAGTACTTC. As protein: CASSPLRETQYF.

The chain links TRBV2 to TRBJ1-1; D is ambiguous. The CDR3 consists of 12 residues. Trimming shortened V by 5 bases and J by 4 bases, and 8 bases separated the two germline ends. CDR1 and CDR2 (germline): SNHLY, FYNNEI. The CDR3 loop is CASSSEVTEAFF. In DNA, the CDR3 is TGTGCCAGCAGTTCAGAAGTCACTGAAGCTTTCTTT.